Described below is a single TCR beta chain sequence and its context. This record comes from a study of blood T cell repertoires in COVID-19. The overall study: Italy, Spain and the United States were the sources of the convalescent and acute COVID-19 samples. Sample material is recorded as cDNA or gDNA derived from T cells, B-cell-depleted T cells, or PBMCs.

In the study's own analysis: Scientists estimated how many nucleated cells there were by amplifying reference gene primers. Here immunoSEQ multiplex PCR was the method, and the copy in TCRdb shows in-frame clones only, minus some. Clone size and V and J calls were adopted from that table, with D and trimming inferred from the DNA. The table has approximately 100,000 clones, 85% seen once; the top ten hold approximately 1.8%. Sequenced input: peripheral blood. This clonotype originated in an older woman with active or convalescent COVID-19.

The CDR3 DNA follows: TGTGCCACGTCGTCCCAACAAGATACGCAGTATTTT. As protein: CATSSQQDTQYF. The chain is built from TRBV24-1 and TRBJ2-3; D gene ambiguous. CDR1 is KGHDR, CDR2 SFDVKD, per germline. The CDR3 runs to 12 residues. V was clipped by 10 bases and J by 5 bases, with 12 bases between them.